This entry lists 6 T cell receptor beta chains sequenced from one sample in a study of human T cells and chemical hapten exposure. Time point given: pre-sensitization, week 0. Documented treatment: therapeutic diphenylcyclopropenone sensitization with weekly scalp DPC. Total RNA extraction was carried out from unfractionated whole blood. Via MiXCR, TCRdb re-called the RACE reads, giving one row per CDR3 protein. The table lists over 50,000 distinct CDR3 sequences, roughly a tenth of them singletons. The starting material was whole blood, obtained in connection with sensitization to the hapten diphenylcyclopropenone (DPC). Every receptor here comes from a woman aged 25 to 39 with alopecia areata. Some clones in this sample may be carry-over from other donors' samples.

This sequence joins TRBV5-6 and TRBJ2-3; the D gene could be TRBD1 or TRBD2 (6 bases each). CDR3 length: 15 amino acids. V lost 4 bases, J lost 4 bases, and 16 bases lay in between. In germline, CDR1 is SGHDT, CDR2 YYEEEE. The CDR3 region has the DNA TGTGCCAGCAGCCCCCTCCGGGGGCTCGCAGATACGCAGTATTTT. Its translation is CASSPLRGLADTQYF.

Ten or more counts support this clonotype. This CDR3 is CASSPYPRAGDQPQHF. CDR3 DNA: TGTGCCAGCAGTCCATATCCCCGCGCAGGGGATCAGCCCCAGCATTTT. The rearrangement uses TRBV27 and TRBJ1-5; D perhaps matches TRBD1 (6 bases). Germline CDR1 is MNHEY and CDR2 is SMNVEV (reference sequence). Trimming took 5 bases from V and 5 from J, leaving 19 bases between them. CDR3 size: 16 residues.

Many counts were recorded for this clonotype. The chain has TRBV7-2 and TRBJ2-3; D may correspond to TRBD1 or TRBD2 (6 bases each). Germline loops: CDR1 SGHTA, CDR2 FQGNSA. The length of the CDR3 is 15 residues. The germline V and J ends were trimmed by 5 bases and 0 bases, with 12 bases remaining between them. The CDR3, as DNA: TGTGCCAGCAGCCGGGGGCGCGGGAGCACAGATACGCAGTATTTT. It codes for CASSRGRGSTDTQYF.

This clonotype was seen only a few times. The rearrangement joins TRBV28 to TRBJ1-5; TRBD1 aligns across 7 bases. The junction had 9 bases not matched to a gene; V was cut back by 7 bases and J by 0 bases. CDR1 MDHEN and CDR2 SYDVKM come from the germline V gene. This CDR3 is 16 amino acids long. The CDR3 coding sequence is TGTGCCAGCAATCCATCCAGGGGGAATAGCAATCAGCCCCAGCATTTT. Translation: CASNPSRGNSNQPQHF.

The J gene is TRBJ2-7, the V gene TRBV28; D is ambiguous. Per the germline V gene, CDR1 is MDHEN and CDR2 is SYDVKM. CDR3 size: 12 residues. The ends were cut back, 8 bases at V and 9 bases at J, with 17 bases in the middle. The CDR3 bases are TGTGCCAGCGGGGTAGCCGGCTCAGGGCAGTACTTC. Protein product: CASGVAGSGQYF. The full variable domain, rest sourced from reference TRBV28 and TRBJ2-7, is DVKVTQSSRYLVKRTGEKVFLECVQDMDHENMFWYRQDPGLGLRLIYFSYDVKMKEKGDIPEGYSVSREKKERFSLILESASTNQTSMYLCASGVAGSGQYFGPGTRLTVT.

The chain combines TRBV20-1 with TRBJ1-5; D gene ambiguous. CDR1 and CDR2 (germline): DFQATT, SNEGSKA (reference sequence). V lost 0 bases and J lost 6, with 12 bases in between. CDR3 length: 14 residues. CDR3 residues: CSARDAQSLQPQHF. The CDR3 DNA reads as TGCAGTGCTAGAGATGCGCAATCACTTCAGCCCCAGCATTTT.